This T cell receptor beta chain was recorded in a study of T cells in Graves' hyperthyroidism and ophthalmopathy. Study-wide points: Ophthalmopathy, which appeared later, was predicted by the model a median about 6 months before onset.

Researchers amplified the TCR beta CDR3 regions from RNA transcripts. The TCR CDR3 was amplified in a first-round RT-PCR using the HTBI primer set. TCRdb re-called the multiplex PCR reads with MiXCR, one entry per CDR3 protein. Of roughly 400,000 distinct CDR3 sequences listed, over 12% are singletons. This clonotype was seen ten or more times. The antigen remains unidentified. The CDR3 contains 17 residues. V lost 4 bases, J lost 0 bases, and 17 bases lay in between. Germline assignment: CDR1 MDHEN and CDR2 SYDVKM. This chain uses TRBV28 with TRBJ2-3; D unresolved. The receptor was isolated from a man aged 45-65 years with Graves' ophthalmopathy. The sequencing sample was made of blood. CDR3 sequence (DNA): TGTGCCAGCAGTTCCCCCCAAGGAGCGACTAGCACAGATACGCAGTATTTT. Amino acid sequence: CASSSPQGATSTDTQYF.